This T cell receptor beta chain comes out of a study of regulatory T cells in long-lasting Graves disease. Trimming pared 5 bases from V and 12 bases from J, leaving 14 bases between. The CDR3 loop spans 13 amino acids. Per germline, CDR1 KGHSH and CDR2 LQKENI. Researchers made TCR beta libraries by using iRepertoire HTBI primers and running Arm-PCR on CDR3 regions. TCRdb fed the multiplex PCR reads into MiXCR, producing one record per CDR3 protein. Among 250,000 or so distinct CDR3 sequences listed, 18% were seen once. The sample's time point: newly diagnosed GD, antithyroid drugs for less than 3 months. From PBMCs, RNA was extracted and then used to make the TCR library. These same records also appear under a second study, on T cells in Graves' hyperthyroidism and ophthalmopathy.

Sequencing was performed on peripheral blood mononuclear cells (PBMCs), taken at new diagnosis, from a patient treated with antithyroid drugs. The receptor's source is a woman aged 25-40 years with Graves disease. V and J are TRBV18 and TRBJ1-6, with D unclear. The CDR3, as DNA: TGTGCCAGCTCAGGTAGCCGAGGTGAACCCCTCCACTTT. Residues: CASSGSRGEPLHF.